The 29 T cell receptor beta chains given below trace back to one sample, sequenced in a study of cytomegalovirus exposure and HLA in healthy donors. 13 Jbeta primers and 60 Vbeta primers were used for the PCR. Sequencing was performed with immunoSEQ multiplex PCR; in TCRdb, only in-frame clones are kept and a portion is missing. In the table there are 90,000 to 110,000 clones, less than 70% of which are singletons. The specimen was PBMCs. Source of these receptors: an older woman in good health and CMV-seropositive.

The chain links TRBV13 to TRBJ2-3, with 12 bases aligning to TRBD1. The germline gives CDR1 PRHDT, CDR2 FYEKMQ (reference sequence). The V segment lost 6 bases and the J segment 6 bases; nucleotides outside the gene matches: 16. CDR3 size: 18 residues. CDR3 amino acids: CASSSGTGGENSYDTQYF. CDR3 DNA: TGTGCCAGCAGTTCCGGGACAGGGGGCGAGAACTCGTACGATACGCAGTATTTT.

The sample holds a few counts of this clone. The chain carries TRBV27 and TRBJ2-5; TRBD1 matches 7 bases. The CDR3 loop spans 15 amino acids. The ends lost 6 bases at V and 11 bases at J; junction bases unmatched: 18. In germline, CDR1 is MNHEY, CDR2 SMNVEV (reference sequence). This chain's CDR3 is CASRPIDRAAAEQYF. The CDR3 nucleotides are TGTGCCAGCAGACCAATCGACAGGGCCGCCGCGGAGCAGTACTTC.

V usage is TRBV30 and J usage is TRBJ2-7; 9 bases line up with TRBD1. The CDR3 totals 15 residues. With V trimmed by 3 bases and J by 4 bases, 10 bases remained unmatched. In germline, CDR1 is GTSNPN, CDR2 SVGIG (reference sequence). For the CDR3, the DNA is TGTGCCTGGAGAATCTCCGGGACAGGGAGGTACGAGCAGTACTTC. Translating it yields CAWRISGTGRYEQYF. Looking up the rest from reference TRBV30 and TRBJ2-7 gives the full variable domain: SQTIHQWPATLVQPVGSPLSLECTVEGTSNPNLYWYRQAAGRGLQLLFYSVGIGQISSEVPQNLSASRPQDRQFILSSKKLLLSDSGFYLCAWRISGTGRYEQYFGPGTRLTVT.

The V gene is TRBV4-3, the J gene TRBJ1-5; weak D call: TRBD1 (6 bases). The CDR3 totals 15 residues. Trimming cost V 0 bases and J 5 bases, with 11 bases left between them. The germline gives CDR1 LGHNA, CDR2 YSLEER. CDR3 sequence: CASSQEWGPHQPQHF. CDR3 coding DNA: TGCGCCAGCAGCCAAGAGTGGGGGCCGCATCAGCCCCAGCATTTT.

The chain is built from TRBV30 and TRBJ1-1; D possibly corresponds to TRBD1 (5 bases). V was cut by 3 bases and J by 4 bases, with 15 bases left in between. Germline CDR1 is GTSNPN and CDR2 is SVGIG (reference sequence). The CDR3 has 14 amino acids. CDR3 bases: TGTGCCTGGAGCGTCGGGGGTCGGGCCACTGAAGCTTTCTTT. Protein: CAWSVGGRATEAFF.

This clone appeared a few times. The chain combines TRBV5-5 with TRBJ1-1; no clear D. Trimming cost V 2 bases and J 5 bases, with 10 bases left between them. Germline V CDR1 and CDR2: SGHKS, YYEKEE (reference sequence). CDR3 length: 13 amino acids. CDR3 bases: TGTGCCAGCAGCTTTGCGGCGATGACTGAAGCTTTCTTT. Amino acid sequence: CASSFAAMTEAFF. The whole variable domain, filled in from reference TRBV5-5 and TRBJ1-1, reads DAGVTQSPTHLIKTRGQQVTLRCSPISGHKSVSWYQQVLGQGPQFIFQYYEKEERGRGNFPDRFSARQFPNYSSELNVNALLLGDSALYLCASSFAAMTEAFFGQGTRLTVV.

The chain employs TRBV19 and TRBJ2-7; perhaps TRBD1 as D (5 bases). There are 14 residues in the CDR3. Trimming took 3 bases from V and 3 from J, leaving 12 bases between them. Germline lookup yields CDR1 LNHDA and CDR2 SQIVND (reference sequence). For the CDR3, the DNA is TGTGCCAGTAGTATTCGGAAGGGGCTCTACGAGCAGTACTTC. This encodes CASSIRKGLYEQYF.

CDR3 amino acids: CASSEGGFTYGYTF. The CDR3 DNA follows: TGTGCCAGCAGTGAAGGAGGGTTTACCTATGGCTACACCTTC. The chain carries TRBV2 and TRBJ1-2; no firm D call. The V gene's germline CDR1 is SNHLY and CDR2 FYNNEI. Trimming cost V 1 base and J 4 bases, with 10 bases left between them. The CDR3 contains 14 residues.

This chain uses TRBV29-1 with TRBJ2-3, with D hard to call. Germline assignment: CDR1 SQVTM and CDR2 ANQGSEA. V lost 2 bases to trimming and J lost 1 base, with 7 bases between them. The CDR3 runs 13 residues. CDR3 bases: TGCAGCGTTGAACTAGGTGGCACAGATACGCAGTATTTT. This gives the protein CSVELGGTDTQYF.

The genes are TRBV2 and TRBJ1-3; 7 bases are a match to TRBD1. The germline V gene has CDR1 SNHLY and CDR2 FYNNEI. CDR3 size: 16 residues. V was clipped by 6 bases and J by 1 base; unmatched bases: 9. In DNA form, the CDR3 reads TGTGCCAGCAGCCCAAGGGCAGGGGGGTCTGGAAACACCATATATTTT. Translating it yields CASSPRAGGSGNTIYF.

J is TRBJ1-3 and V is TRBV27; D is unclear. Trimming pared 5 bases from V and 5 bases from J, leaving 10 bases between. In germline, CDR1 is MNHEY, CDR2 SMNVEV (reference sequence). CDR3 length equals 13 residues. CDR3 sequence: CASSPLARNTIYF. CDR3 DNA sequence: TGTGCCAGCAGTCCACTAGCCCGAAACACCATATATTTT.

This chain joins TRBV7-8 and TRBJ1-1, with TRBD1 matching over 11 bases. This CDR3 is 14 amino acids long. CDR1 and CDR2 (germline): SGHVS, FQNEAQ. The V and J ends lost 5 bases and 7 bases, in that order; junction bases with no gene match: 6. CDR3 in DNA: TGTGCCAGCAGCCTCCGGACAGGGGGCGATGAAGCTTTCTTT. Protein product: CASSLRTGGDEAFF.

J is TRBJ1-1 and V is TRBV30; D possibly corresponds to TRBD1 (5 bases). V was trimmed by 4 bases and J by 2 bases, leaving 8 bases between them. Germline CDR1 is GTSNPN and CDR2 is SVGIG (reference sequence). The CDR3 spans 12 residues. CDR3 loop: CAWTRTNTEAFF. CDR3 coding DNA: TGTGCCTGGACACGGACAAACACTGAAGCTTTCTTT.

The genes are TRBV7-2 and TRBJ2-3, with TRBD1 matching 8 bases. The CDR3 is 14 amino acids. Germline CDR1 reads SGHTA; CDR2 reads FQGNSA. The V and J ends lost 4 bases and 4 bases, in that order; junction bases with no gene match: 4. The CDR3: CASSSYRGADTQYF. The CDR3 coding sequence is TGTGCCAGCAGCTCCTACAGGGGGGCAGATACGCAGTATTTT.

This clone was picked up a small number of times. The chain couples TRBV14 to TRBJ1-1; D is ambiguous. Germline CDR1 SGHDN, CDR2 FVKESK. Trimming left V 4 bases short and J 10 bases short, with 16 bases between. The CDR3 has 13 residues. Here the CDR3 reads CASSRSRVGSAFF. The CDR3 DNA reads TGTGCCAGCAGCCGGTCCCGGGTAGGATCAGCTTTCTTT.

For the CDR3, the DNA is TGTGCCACCAGCAGGGGACTAGCGGGGTACGAGCAGTACTTC. Translation gives CATSRGLAGYEQYF. This chain links TRBV15 with TRBJ2-7, with TRBD2 identical over 13 bases. Germline-derived CDR1 and CDR2 are LNHNV and YYDKDF (reference sequence). V dropped 3 bases and J dropped 4; count of bases not matched to a gene: 0. This CDR3 comprises 14 residues.

Only one count was recorded for this clone. A read error may account for a junction end that differs from germline. The chain has TRBV11-2 and TRBJ1-1; D gene uncertain. The germline gives CDR1 SGHAT, CDR2 FQNNGV. This CDR3 contains 15 residues. CDR3 region: CASCLGNQAGTEAFF. CDR3 DNA: TGTGCCAGCTGCTTAGGAAACCAAGCTGGCACTGAAGCTTTCTTT.

The chain couples TRBV7-2 to TRBJ2-5; 9 nucleotides align to TRBD2. Germline V lookup: CDR1 SGHTA, CDR2 FQGNSA. CDR3 length: 16 amino acids. J was trimmed by 4 bases and V by 2 bases; bases with no gene match: 8. CDR3 residues: CASSLSAGGRRETQYF. The CDR3 DNA sequence: TGTGCCAGCAGCTTATCAGCGGGGGGACGGCGAGAGACCCAGTACTTC.

The genes are TRBV20-1 and TRBJ1-2; D gene ambiguous. V lost 2 bases, J lost 7 bases, and 5 bases lay in between. The CDR3 sequence is 10 residues long. The germline gives CDR1 DFQATT, CDR2 SNEGSKA (reference sequence). The CDR3 region has the DNA TGCAGTGCTAGAACCGGTGGCTACACCTTC. Translating gives CSARTGGYTF.

The rearrangement joins TRBV23-1 to TRBJ2-2, with TRBD1 matching over 7 bases. TRBV23-1 is known as an ORF, though its function is uncertain. J was trimmed by 1 base and V by 8 bases; bases with no gene match: 4. The CDR3 contains 14 residues. This CDR3 reads CASSGTENTGELFF. CDR3 DNA: TGCGCCAGCTCTGGGACAGAGAACACCGGGGAGCTGTTTTTT.

The V call is TRBV5-1, the J call TRBJ1-1; D uncertain. The CDR3 has 13 amino acids. Germline values: CDR1 SGHRS, CDR2 YFSETQ. Trimming stripped 5 bases from V and 2 bases from J, with 10 bases between. The CDR3: CASRFGSNTEAFF. The DNA for the CDR3 is TGCGCCAGCAGGTTCGGGTCCAACACTGAAGCTTTCTTT. The entire variable domain, with the rest obtained from reference TRBV5-1 and TRBJ1-1, is as follows: KAGVTQTPRYLIKTRGQQVTLSCSPISGHRSVSWYQQTPGQGLQFLFEYFSETQRNKGNFPGRFSGRQFSNSRSEMNVSTLELGDSALYLCASRFGSNTEAFFGQGTRLTVV.

The chain uses TRBV5-8 and TRBJ1-2; 7 bases fit TRBD1. This CDR3 contains 17 residues. The junction had 11 bases not matched to a gene; V was cut back by 3 bases and J by 0 bases. The germline CDR1 and CDR2 sequences are SGHTS and YDEGEE. Here the CDR3 DNA reads TGTGCCAGCAGCTCCCCGGGGACAGCCAATTCTAACTATGGCTACACCTTC. Translating it yields CASSSPGTANSNYGYTF.

The gene calls are TRBV6-5 and TRBJ1-3, with 7 bases matching TRBD1. Germline V gene lookup returns CDR1 MNHEY and CDR2 SVGAGI. V lost 7 bases and J lost 4; bases outside the gene matches: 7. The CDR3 is 14 residues long. This chain's CDR3 is CASKRTGEGNTIYF. The CDR3 region has the DNA TGTGCCAGCAAGCGCACAGGGGAAGGAAACACCATATATTTT.

V gene TRBV21-1 combines with J gene TRBJ2-7; TRBD2 reflects the table's D call only, with no check against the DNA. TRBV21-1 is a pseudogene locus. The length of the CDR3 is 12 residues. The CDR3 loop reads CARRGFDCEQYF. The CDR3 bases are TGTGCCAGGAGAGGATTCGATTGCGAGCAGTACTTC.

The V gene is TRBV28, the J gene TRBJ2-7; 8 bases are shared with TRBD2. Germline V gene sequence: CDR1 MDHEN, CDR2 SYDVKM. Trimming removed 2 bases from V and 2 bases from J; junction bases left unmatched: 2. The CDR3 runs 14 residues. This chain's CDR3 is CASSLLAGTYEQYF. The CDR3 bases are TGTGCCAGCAGTTTACTAGCGGGTACCTACGAGCAGTACTTC.

V and J are TRBV27 and TRBJ1-1, with 8 bases matching TRBD1. This CDR3 has 15 residues. Germline lookup yields CDR1 MNHEY and CDR2 SMNVEV (reference sequence). With V trimmed by 7 bases and J by 1 base, 8 bases remained unmatched. CDR3 DNA: TGTGCCAGCAAGAGGCAGGGGGCGGGGAACACTGAAGCTTTCTTT. It specifies CASKRQGAGNTEAFF.

This rearrangement joins TRBV4-1 to TRBJ1-6; 7 nucleotides line up with TRBD1. The CDR3 loop spans 16 amino acids. In germline, CDR1 is MGHRA, CDR2 YSYEKL. J was trimmed by 0 bases and V by 3 bases; bases with no gene match: 2. Here the CDR3 reads CASSQTGSSYNSPLHF. CDR3 coding DNA: TGCGCCAGCAGCCAGACAGGGAGCTCCTATAATTCACCCCTCCACTTT.

The chain recombines TRBV7-8 with TRBJ1-2; 12 bases map to TRBD1. The germline gives CDR1 SGHVS, CDR2 FQNEAQ. Trimming removed 5 bases from V and 3 bases from J; junction bases left unmatched: 10. The CDR3 is made up of 17 amino acids. CDR3 in amino acids: CASSQSPGTGGYYGYTF. In DNA form, the CDR3 reads TGTGCCAGCAGCCAATCTCCCGGGACAGGGGGCTACTATGGCTACACCTTC.

This clone was counted a few times. V gene TRBV2 combines with J gene TRBJ1-2, with 8 bases that match TRBD1. Germline V CDR1 and CDR2: SNHLY, FYNNEI. This CDR3 is built from 15 residues. J gave up 6 bases and V 4 bases, and 10 bases lay outside the gene matches. The CDR3 is CASSVWTGMTDGYTF. CDR3 DNA sequence: TGTGCCAGCAGTGTATGGACAGGGATGACGGATGGCTACACCTTC.